The 12 T cell receptor beta chains presented below share a single source sample, sequenced in a study of CD8+ T cells in alopecia areata. RNA was isolated and reverse transcribed to cDNA, the sequencing template. Profiled with immunoSEQ multiplex PCR; TCRdb holds only in-frame clones, not every one. Observed in the sample are 250,000 or so clones, none of them singletons. After pooling, cutaneous lymph node cells were sorted with CD4, CD8alpha, NKG2D, NKG2ACE and other markers. Input material: CD4+ T cells sorted from a lymph node. The source is a C3H/HeJ mouse with alopecia areata. Strain haplotype (MHC): H2-k.

In its sample, this clone was seen many times. The gene names here belong to mouse. The read terminates 4 residues before the CDR3 end, so the remaining end is supplied by the germline J gene. This chain joins TRBV19 and TRBJ2-1; a weak D match, TRBD1 (5 bases). Trimming cost V 5 bases and J 0 bases, with 6 bases left between them. The CDR3 consists of 13 residues. Germline loops: CDR1 FNHDT, CDR2 SITEND (reference sequence). CDR3 bases read: TGTGCCAGCAGGACAGTTAACTATGCT. This gives the protein CASRTVNYA. The whole CDR3 is CASRTVNYAEQFF.

In regard to this clone: Each gene name is a mouse one. The DNA ends 4 residues before the CDR3 does, and the rest of the CDR3 is filled in from the germline J gene. Other DNA sequences in the sample encode the same CDR3. The V and J genes are TRBV13-1 and TRBJ2-7, with 9 bases identical to TRBD2. The CDR3 is 13 amino acids. Germline lookup yields CDR1 NSHNY and CDR2 SYGAGN. This chain's CDR3 is CASSGTGAYEQYF. CDR3 DNA (partial): TGTGCCAGCAGTGGGACTGGGGCTTAT.

This clone was observed a few times. Gene names and germline match the mouse. The read ends 4 residues shy of where the CDR3 ends; the end is completed using the germline J gene. The chain joins TRBV5 to TRBJ2-7; 11 bases agree with TRBD2. The CDR3 sequence is 15 residues long. Germline V gene lookup returns CDR1 LGHNA and CDR2 YNLKQL (reference sequence). Trimming cost V 3 bases and J 0 bases; bases outside gene matches: 1. This CDR3 is CASSHGLGGSYEQYF. Incomplete CDR3 DNA: TGTGCCAGCAGCCACGGACTGGGGGGCTCCTAT.

A note on this clone: Gene labels here are mouse ones. The read is 4 residues too short to cover the CDR3 end, so that end is filled in from the germline J gene. The sample has other DNA sequences that encode this CDR3 too. The chain joins TRBV1 to TRBJ2-7, with 7 bases fitting TRBD2. CDR1 is NSQYPW and CDR2 is LRSPGD in the germline V gene (reference sequence). This CDR3 contains 13 residues. Unmatched junction bases numbered 1, after V lost 2 bases and J lost 3 bases. CDR3 bases read: TGCACCTGCAGTGCACCTGGGGGCTAT. This translates into CTCSAPGGY. The CDR3, in full, reads CTCSAPGGYEQYF.

This clone has a count of ten or more. These gene names are mouse names. The observed sequence ends 4 residues before the CDR3 terminus, with the missing tail filled in from the germline J gene. Different DNA sequences within this sample yield the same CDR3. The genes are TRBV14 and TRBJ2-1, with D tentatively TRBD2 (6 bases). This CDR3 has 12 amino acids. V lost 2 bases to trimming and J lost 6 bases, with 6 bases between them. The V gene's germline CDR1 is SGHDT and CDR2 FRDEAV. The CDR3 region is CASSLGGAEQFF. The CDR3 DNA, read in part, is TGTGCCAGCAGTTTGGGGGGTGCT.

As to this clone: Gene names and germline match the mouse. The read falls 4 residues short of the CDR3 end, and the missing part is taken from the germline J gene. The chain joins TRBV13-3 to TRBJ2-1, with 12 positions matching TRBD2. The CDR3 covers 17 residues. Unmatched junction bases numbered 3, after V lost 2 bases and J lost 0 bases. Germline V gene lookup returns CDR1 NNHDY and CDR2 SYVADS. The CDR3 DNA, read in part, is TGTGCCAGCAGTGAGGACTGGGGGGGGGATAACTATGCT. Translated, it gives CASSEDWGGDNYA. The entire CDR3 protein is CASSEDWGGDNYAEQFF.

This clone has a handful of counts. The listed genes are named as in mouse. The read terminates 4 residues before the CDR3 end, so the remaining end is supplied by the germline J gene. V gene TRBV19 combines with J gene TRBJ2-2; tentative D call: TRBD1 (5 bases). This CDR3 has 14 amino acids. Germline loops: CDR1 FNHDT, CDR2 SITEND (reference sequence). Trimming stripped 3 bases from V and 4 bases from J, with 10 bases between. The CDR3 here is CASSSQGTTGQLYF. The CDR3 DNA, read in part, is TGTGCCAGCAGTAGCCAGGGAACCACCGGG.

This clone was detected only a few times. The germline and genes are mouse ones. The read terminates 4 residues ahead of where the CDR3 ends, so the germline J gene completes it. Other DNA sequences in this sample translate to the same CDR3. The V and J genes are TRBV17 and TRBJ2-3; 10 bases map to TRBD1. Germline-derived CDR1 and CDR2 are MNHDT and YYDKIL. Trimming at V came to 5 bases and at J to 0 bases, leaving 2 bases not matched to a gene. This CDR3 spans 15 amino acids. The part of the CDR3 DNA that was read is TGTGCTAGCAGTCGGGACAGGGGTAGTGCAGAA. Its protein is CASSRDRGSAE. The full-length CDR3 reads as CASSRDRGSAETLYF.

This clone was observed a handful of times. The genes and germline here are from mouse. Read sequence stops 4 residues before the CDR3 end, and the germline J gene provides the missing end. The chain is built from TRBV13-1 and TRBJ1-2; D unclear. Germline values: CDR1 NSHNY, CDR2 SYGAGN. The V and J ends lost 0 bases and 0 bases respectively, with 6 bases between them. The CDR3 contains 14 residues. The chain's CDR3 is CASSDDSSNSDYTF. CDR3 DNA, as far as it was read: TGTGCCAGCAGTGATGACAGTTCAAACTCC.

This clone has a handful of counts. Germline and genes: mouse. The CDR3 end lies 4 residues beyond the end of the read and is filled in from the germline J gene. The chain links TRBV17 to TRBJ2-7; 11 bases match TRBD1. Germline CDR1 MNHDT, CDR2 YYDKIL. The CDR3 runs 14 residues. CDR3 DNA, as far as it was read: TGTGCTAGCAGTAGAGTGGGACAGGGGGAT. Its protein product is CASSRVGQGD. In full, the CDR3 is CASSRVGQGDEQYF.

The sample holds a few counts of this clone. With a much larger clone just one base away, this may be a read error. Gene names and germline refer to mouse. CDR3 DNA, as far as it was read: TGTGCCAGCAGTCCAGGGGACACA. Its protein product is CASSPGDT. The entire CDR3 protein reads CASSPGDTEVFF. The chain couples TRBV13-3 to TRBJ1-1, with D tentatively TRBD1 (6 bases). The missing CDR3 end, 4 residues past where the read stops, is filled in from the germline J gene. The V gene lost 4 bases and the J gene lost 3 bases, with 7 bases spanning the gap. Per the germline V gene, CDR1 is NNHDY and CDR2 is SYVADS. This CDR3 contains 12 residues.

To note about this clone: Gene names and germline match the mouse. The read comes to an end 4 residues before the CDR3 does, leaving the germline J gene to fill in the end. The chain joins TRBV13-3 to TRBJ2-5, with 10 bases fitting TRBD2. V was pared by 4 bases and J by 3 bases, with 2 bases of the junction left unmatched. The V gene's germline CDR1 is NNHDY and CDR2 SYVADS. The CDR3 consists of 14 residues. The CDR3: CASSPGLGQDTQYF. CDR3 bases read: TGTGCCAGCAGTCCGGGACTGGGGCAAGAC.